This TCR beta chain appears in the sequencing data of a study of CD8 T cells in Susac syndrome. When the RNA was reverse transcribed, random hexamers were used with an input of about 0.45 to 1 ug. TCRdb itself ran the immunoSEQ multiplex PCR reads through MiXCR, one entry per CDR3 protein. Here the sample spans roughly 50,000 distinct CDR3 sequences, almost 95% being singletons. Germline lookup yields CDR1 MNHEY and CDR2 SMNVEV (reference sequence). V lost 5 bases, J lost 0 bases, and 10 bases stayed unmatched. This CDR3 has 17 residues. The receptor was isolated from a human donor in good health. The V call is TRBV27, the J call TRBJ2-1, with 7 bases lining up with TRBD2. The sequencing sample was made of CD8+ T cells from PBMCs. The CDR3 DNA follows: TGTGCCAGCAGTGCTCACATAGCGGGCCGCTCCTACAATGAGCAGTTCTTC. Translating it yields CASSAHIAGRSYNEQFF.